The sample holds a few counts of the clone carrying this T cell receptor (beta chain). The antigen is unknown. Primers for the PCR totalled 60 Vbeta and 13 Jbeta. Profiling relied on immunoSEQ multiplex PCR, and the TCRdb table lists in-frame clones only, not all of them. The sample comprises around 86,000 clones, just over 75% of which are singletons, and 2.5% to 3.5% rests with the top ten. These data originate in a study of cytomegalovirus exposure and HLA in healthy donors. Overall study: Caucasian-associated ancestry cluster membership applied to under 85% of about 370 genotyped donors. Study findings and constraints: By a later analysis, the bulk of CMV-associated TCR beta chains appeared HLA-restricted.

The CDR3 sequence is 15 residues long. Germline V gene lookup returns CDR1 KGHSH and CDR2 LQKENI. Trimming stripped 0 bases from V and 0 bases from J, with 6 bases between. The source is a man in his forties or fifties in good health and CMV-seropositive. What was sequenced was PBMCs. This chain links TRBV18 with TRBJ2-4, with a tentative D call TRBD2 (6 bases). CDR3 sequence: CASSPPGLAKNIQYF. Written as DNA, the CDR3 is TGTGCCAGCTCACCACCGGGACTAGCCAAAAACATTCAGTACTTC. The whole variable domain, remainder taken from reference TRBV18 and TRBJ2-4, is NAGVMQNPRHLVRRRGQEARLRCSPMKGHSHVYWYRQLPEEGLKFMVYLQKENIIDESGMPKERFSAEFPKEGPSILRIQQVVRGDSAAYFCASSPPGLAKNIQYFGAGTRLSVL.